Sequencing of this T cell receptor (beta chain) was carried out in a study of metastatic and nonmetastatic thyroid tumors. The CDR3 has 13 amino acids. Germline loops: CDR1 DFQATT, CDR2 SNEGSKA (reference sequence). V lost 5 bases and J 4 bases, leaving 14 bases between the germline ends. Regarding the study as a whole: It was reported that TCR beta diversity was significantly higher in malignant thyroid tumors than benign nodules, in blood and tumor.

Patients were all untreated before their thyroid surgery. This clone was seen repeatedly, ten times or more. The target antigen is unknown. Using MiXCR, TCRdb reanalyzed the PCR reads. The table includes tens of thousands of clones, roughly 30% detected once. Sequencing input: blood. The sequence came from a female donor with papillary thyroid cancer or a benign thyroid nodule (not recorded which). Some clones in this sample may be carry-over from other donors' samples. The chain recombines TRBV20-1 with TRBJ1-1; D may be TRBD1 (6 bases). The CDR3 nucleotides read TGCAGTGCTGTACAGGGTCAGGTCACTGAAGCTTTCTTT. Amino acids: CSAVQGQVTEAFF.